A single sample gave rise to the 9 T cell receptor beta chains below, sequenced in a study of blood T cell repertoires in COVID-19. The repertoire was sequenced with immunoSEQ multiplex PCR; TCRdb's copy has only in-frame clones and lacks some. Of 53,000 or so clones listed, around three quarters were seen once; the top ten hold over 3%. The sequenced sample consisted of peripheral blood. The receptor set was obtained from a man aged 55 to 70 with acute or convalescent COVID-19.

This clone was counted a few times. The chain has TRBV29-1 and TRBJ1-3; no clear D. Germline values: CDR1 SQVTM, CDR2 ANQGSEA. This CDR3 region has 11 residues. The V end lost 3 bases, the J end lost 8 bases, and 8 bases lay between the germline ends. The CDR3 reads CSVDRSDTIYF. CDR3 nucleotide sequence: TGCAGCGTTGACAGGTCCGACACCATATATTTT.

The V and J genes are TRBV12-3 or TRBV12-4 and TRBJ1-1, with D unclear. Trimming shortened V by 1 base and J by 4 bases, and 7 bases separated the two germline ends. The CDR3 loop spans 13 amino acids. Written as DNA, the CDR3 is TGTGCCAGCAGTTTAGGGAGGGCCACTGAAGCTTTCTTT. It specifies CASSLGRATEAFF.

The table lists this clone with a few counts. V is TRBV19 and J is TRBJ1-2; TRBD1 matches 8 bases. The CDR3 runs 15 residues. The V segment lost 10 bases and the J segment 4 bases; nucleotides outside the gene matches: 14. Germline CDR1 and CDR2: LNHDA and SQIVND (reference sequence). In DNA, the CDR3 is TGTGCCATCAGTCAGGGTCCAGGGGGCGCCTATGGCTACACCTTC. Encoded protein: CAISQGPGGAYGYTF.

The sample holds one count of this clone. The genes are TRBV6-1 and TRBJ2-7, with unresolved D. Trimming pared 1 base from V and 3 bases from J, leaving 13 bases between. This CDR3 is 15 amino acids long. Germline V gene lookup returns CDR1 MNHNS and CDR2 SASEGT. CDR3 DNA: TGTGCCAGCAGTGAAGTAGCTACTACCGACTACGAGCAGTACTTC. Residues: CASSEVATTDYEQYF.

V and J are TRBV28 and TRBJ1-3; weak D call: TRBD1 (5 bases). CDR3 length: 13 amino acids. V gave up 8 bases and J gave up 4 bases, with 12 bases separating them. Germline assignment: CDR1 MDHEN and CDR2 SYDVKM. Here the CDR3 reads CASSDSDGNTIYF. CDR3 DNA: TGTGCCAGCTCCGACAGTGACGGAAACACCATATATTTT.

In its sample, this clone was seen once. The chain uses TRBV5-1 and TRBJ1-1; D unresolved. CDR1 SGHRS and CDR2 YFSETQ come from the germline V gene. Trimming removed 5 bases from V and 3 bases from J, with 20 bases in between. The CDR3 sequence is 16 residues long. The CDR3 coding sequence is TGCGCCAGCAGTCTGAATGGGTGGGGAGGAGACACTGAAGCTTTCTTT. Amino acids: CASSLNGWGGDTEAFF.

V gene TRBV4-3 combines with J gene TRBJ2-7; 12 bases map to TRBD2. Germline CDR1 and CDR2: LGHNA and YSLEER. The trim removed 3 bases at V and 4 bases at J, leaving 7 bases unmatched. This CDR3 is built from 16 residues. CDR3 DNA sequence: TGCGCCAGCAGCCAGGAGACTAGCGGGAGTGGTTACGAGCAGTACTTC. Amino acid sequence: CASSQETSGSGYEQYF.

This clone was counted a single time. The V gene is TRBV9, the J gene TRBJ2-1, with a weak D call TRBD1 (6 bases). V lost 2 bases, J lost 4 bases, and 7 bases lay in between. The CDR3 sequence is 13 residues long. CDR1 is SGDLS, CDR2 YYNGEE, per germline. CDR3 in DNA: TGTGCCAGCAGCGTGGGGGCTTACAATGAGCAGTTCTTC. It is translated as CASSVGAYNEQFF. The variable domain in full, with the rest retrieved from reference TRBV9 and TRBJ2-1, is DSGVTQTPKHLITATGQRVTLRCSPRSGDLSVYWYQQSLDQGLQFLIQYYNGEERAKGNILERFSAQQFPDLHSELNLSSLELGDSALYFCASSVGAYNEQFFGPGTRLTVL.

The rearrangement joins TRBV6-5 to TRBJ1-1; D unclear. V was clipped by 6 bases and J by 10 bases, with 18 bases between them. The CDR3 extends over 13 amino acids. CDR1 is MNHEY, CDR2 SVGAGI, per germline. In nucleotides, the CDR3 is TGTGCCAGCAGGGCCTCCCGGGGAAGAGGAGCTTTCTTT. Translated: CASRASRGRGAFF.